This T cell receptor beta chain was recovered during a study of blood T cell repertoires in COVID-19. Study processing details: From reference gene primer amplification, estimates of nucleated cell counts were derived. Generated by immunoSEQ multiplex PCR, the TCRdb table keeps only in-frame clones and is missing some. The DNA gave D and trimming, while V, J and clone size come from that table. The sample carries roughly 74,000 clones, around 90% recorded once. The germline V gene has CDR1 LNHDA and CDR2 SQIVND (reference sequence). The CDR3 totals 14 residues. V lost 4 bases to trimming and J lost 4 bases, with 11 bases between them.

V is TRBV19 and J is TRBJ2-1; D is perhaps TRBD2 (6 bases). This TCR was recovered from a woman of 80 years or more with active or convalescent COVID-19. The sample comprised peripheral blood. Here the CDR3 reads CASSTGLLYNEQFF. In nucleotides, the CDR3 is TGTGCCAGTAGTACAGGACTACTTTACAATGAGCAGTTCTTC.